One T cell receptor (beta chain) is described in this entry. A second PCR, run for roughly 7 to 11 cycles, used a sample-barcoded 5' primer plus a J-beta primer mix. In TCRdb, the 5' RACE reads were re-called with MiXCR into one record per CDR3 protein. Of 730,000 or so distinct CDR3 sequences detected, about 43% appear once; the ten largest clones hold about 30%. This record belongs to a study of blood T cells in healthy people across ages. The germline CDR1 and CDR2 sequences are MNHEY and SVGEGT. The germline V and J ends were trimmed by 6 bases and 2 bases, with 8 bases remaining between them. This CDR3 spans 12 amino acids.

This rearrangement joins TRBV6-2 or TRBV6-3 to TRBJ2-7; no definite D call. This sequence was found in a man older than 75 in good health. Sequenced material: blood. Here the CDR3 DNA reads TGTGCCAGCAGGCCCACGACCTACGAGCAGTACTTC. Protein: CASRPTTYEQYF.